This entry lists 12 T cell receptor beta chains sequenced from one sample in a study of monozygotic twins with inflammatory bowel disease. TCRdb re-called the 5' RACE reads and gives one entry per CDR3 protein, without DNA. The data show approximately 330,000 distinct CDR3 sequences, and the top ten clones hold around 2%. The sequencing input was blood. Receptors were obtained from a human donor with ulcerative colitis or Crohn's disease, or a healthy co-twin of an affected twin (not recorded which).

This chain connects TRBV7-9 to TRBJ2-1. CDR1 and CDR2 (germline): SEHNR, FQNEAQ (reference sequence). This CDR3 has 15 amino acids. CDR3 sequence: CASTRSEVDYNEQFF.

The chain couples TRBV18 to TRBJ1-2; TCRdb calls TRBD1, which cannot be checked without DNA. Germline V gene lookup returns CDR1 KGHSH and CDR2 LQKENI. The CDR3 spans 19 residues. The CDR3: CASSPQGPGGSSLNYGYTF.

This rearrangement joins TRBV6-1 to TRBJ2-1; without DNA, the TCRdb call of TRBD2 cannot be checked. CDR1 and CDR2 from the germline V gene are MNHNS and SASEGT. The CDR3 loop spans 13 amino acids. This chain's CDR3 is CASQGLAGNEQFF.

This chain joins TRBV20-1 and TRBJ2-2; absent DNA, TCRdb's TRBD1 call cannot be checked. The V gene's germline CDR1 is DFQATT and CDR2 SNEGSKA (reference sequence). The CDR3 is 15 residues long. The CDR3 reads CSANTGQGEAGELFF.

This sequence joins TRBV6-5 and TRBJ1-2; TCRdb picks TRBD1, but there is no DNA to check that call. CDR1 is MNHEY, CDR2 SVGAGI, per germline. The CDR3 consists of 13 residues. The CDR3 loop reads CASSYFDRGGYTF.

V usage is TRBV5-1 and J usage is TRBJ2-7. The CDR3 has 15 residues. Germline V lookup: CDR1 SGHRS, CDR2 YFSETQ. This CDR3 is CASSFTTGSSYEQYF.

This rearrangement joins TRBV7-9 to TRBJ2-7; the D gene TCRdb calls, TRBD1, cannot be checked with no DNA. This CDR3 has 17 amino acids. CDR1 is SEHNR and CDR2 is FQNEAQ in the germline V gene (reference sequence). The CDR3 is CASSSATVTDRAGEQYF.

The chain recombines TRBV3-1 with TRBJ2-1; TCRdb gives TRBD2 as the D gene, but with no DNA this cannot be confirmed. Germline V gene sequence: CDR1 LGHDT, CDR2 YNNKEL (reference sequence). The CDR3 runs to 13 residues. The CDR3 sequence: CASSRLAGGEQFF.

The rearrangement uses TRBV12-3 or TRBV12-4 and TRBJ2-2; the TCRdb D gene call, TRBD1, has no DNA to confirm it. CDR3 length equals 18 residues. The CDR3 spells CASRQRLEAGGNTGELFF.

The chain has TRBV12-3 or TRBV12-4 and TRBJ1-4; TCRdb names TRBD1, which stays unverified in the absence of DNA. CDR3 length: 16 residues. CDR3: CASSNPPGHLNEKLFF.

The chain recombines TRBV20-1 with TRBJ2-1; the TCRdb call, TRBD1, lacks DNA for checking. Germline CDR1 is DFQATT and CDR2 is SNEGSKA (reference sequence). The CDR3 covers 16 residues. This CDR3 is CSARETARLIYNEQFF.

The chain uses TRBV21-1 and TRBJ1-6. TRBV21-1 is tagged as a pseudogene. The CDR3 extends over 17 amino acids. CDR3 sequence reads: CASSARRGPSTCSPLHF.